This entry lists 20 T cell receptor beta chains sequenced from one sample in a study of blood T cells in healthy people across ages. The authors ran a second PCR of about 6 to 12 cycles using a sample-barcoded 5' primer and a J-beta primer mix. A single record per CDR3 protein comes from TCRdb applying MiXCR to the 5' RACE reads. Of about 970,000 distinct CDR3 sequences listed, 51% are singletons. Sequenced sample: blood. The receptor source for this set is a woman aged 60-75 years in good health.

The chain employs TRBV6-2 or TRBV6-3 and TRBJ1-2; 7 nucleotides line up with TRBD1. Germline-derived CDR1 and CDR2 are MNHEY and SVGEGT. Losses at the gene ends were 5 bases for V and 11 bases for J; bases not matched to a gene: 8. This CDR3 spans 12 amino acids. CDR3 protein: CASSQGTAGYTF. The CDR3 DNA reads TGTGCCAGCAGTCAAGGGACAGCCGGGTACACCTTC.

This clonotype showed up just once. This chain uses TRBV9 with TRBJ2-7; D call uncertain. Trimming cost V 4 bases and J 5 bases, with 7 bases left between them. CDR1 and CDR2 from the germline V gene are SGDLS and YYNGEE. The CDR3 length is 11 residues. CDR3 region: CASSSADEQYF. For the CDR3, the DNA is TGTGCCAGCAGCTCAGCAGACGAGCAGTACTTC.

The chain has TRBV4-2 and TRBJ1-2; weak D call: TRBD1 (5 bases). V gave up 0 bases and J gave up 3 bases, with 14 bases separating them. This CDR3 contains 16 residues. The germline V gene encodes CDR1 LGHNA and CDR2 YNFKEQ. CDR3 nucleotides: TGTGCCAGCAGCCAAGACGGGGTACGGGGCCACTATGGCTACACCTTC. As protein: CASSQDGVRGHYGYTF.

The genes are TRBV6-2 or TRBV6-3 and TRBJ2-5; D is tentatively TRBD1 or TRBD2 (6 bases each). Trimming stripped 5 bases from V and 13 bases from J, with 17 bases between. CDR1 is MNHEY, CDR2 SVGEGT, per germline. The CDR3 has 12 residues. Here the CDR3 reads CASSPSGAGRYF. CDR3 DNA: TGTGCCAGCAGTCCTTCGGGGGCCGGTCGGTACTTC.

The genes are TRBV28 and TRBJ2-5; D may correspond to TRBD1 or TRBD2 (5 bases each). CDR1 and CDR2 (germline): MDHEN, SYDVKM. The CDR3 is 12 amino acids. Trimming left V 5 bases short and J 11 bases short, with 15 bases between. The CDR3 DNA follows: TGTGCCAGCAGTATATCAGAGGGGTTACAGTACTTC. Its protein product is CASSISEGLQYF.

This clonotype showed up just a few times. The V call is TRBV6-5, the J call TRBJ2-1, with 8 bases lining up with TRBD2. In germline, CDR1 is MNHEY, CDR2 SVGAGI. The CDR3 contains 13 residues. V was clipped by 7 bases and J by 9 bases; unmatched bases: 8. CDR3 region: CASNKREKGEQFF. CDR3 in DNA: TGTGCCAGCAATAAGCGGGAGAAGGGTGAGCAGTTCTTC.

V is TRBV10-3 and J is TRBJ1-6; no firm D call. The CDR3 covers 13 residues. The V end was cut by 11 bases, the J end by 13 bases, with 21 bases between. CDR1 is ENHRY, CDR2 SYGVKD, per germline. This chain's CDR3 is CAPLGADLTPLHF. The CDR3 DNA reads TGTGCCCCCTTGGGAGCCGACCTTACCCCCCTCCACTTT.

The gene calls are TRBV29-1 and TRBJ2-1; D unclear. Trimming left V 2 bases short and J 1 base short, with 3 bases between. CDR3 length: 12 amino acids. The V gene's germline CDR1 is SQVTM and CDR2 ANQGSEA. The CDR3 reads CSVEQSYNEQFF. CDR3 bases: TGCAGCGTTGAACAGTCCTACAATGAGCAGTTCTTC.

Comments on this clonotype: One junction end does not reproduce the germline sequence, and a read error may be involved. The chain carries TRBV6-2 or TRBV6-3 and TRBJ2-7; TRBD2 matches at 7 bases. The CDR3 is 15 amino acids. Germline V gene data show CDR1 as MNHEY and CDR2 as SVGEGT. CDR3 bases: TGTGTCAGCAGTTACTCGACGGGGACTATGGGCGAGCAGTACTTC. Its translation is CVSSYSTGTMGEQYF.

The chain carries TRBV7-3 and TRBJ2-5, with TRBD1 as a possible D gene (6 bases). CDR1 and CDR2 (germline): SGHTA, FQGTGA. V was cut by 2 bases and J by 2 bases, with 12 bases left in between. The CDR3 has 15 amino acids. The DNA for the CDR3 is TGTGCCAGCAGCTTAGGCACAGGGAAACAAGAGACCCAGTACTTC. This codes for CASSLGTGKQETQYF.

The V and J genes are TRBV15 and TRBJ1-1; the D gene is possibly TRBD1 (6 bases). Deletions cut 8 bases from V and 2 bases from J, with 12 bases between. The CDR3 covers 13 residues. Germline-derived CDR1 and CDR2 are LNHNV and YYDKDF (reference sequence). The CDR3 sequence is CATEGHINTEAFF. The CDR3 DNA is TGTGCCACCGAGGGACACATTAACACTGAAGCTTTCTTT.

V usage is TRBV7-2 and J usage is TRBJ2-7; the D is unclear. CDR3 length: 14 amino acids. The germline V gene encodes CDR1 SGHTA and CDR2 FQGNSA. V lost 5 bases to trimming and J lost 4 bases, with 15 bases between them. CDR3 sequence: CASSVVGSLYEQYF. In nucleotides, the CDR3 is TGTGCCAGCAGCGTAGTGGGTTCCTTATACGAGCAGTACTTC. The full variable domain, in which reference TRBV7-2 and TRBJ2-7 provide the parts outside the CDR3, is GAGVSQSPSNKVTEKGKDVELRCDPISGHTALYWYRQSLGQGLEFLIYFQGNSAPDKSGLPSDRFSAERTGGSVSTLTIQRTQQEDSAVYLCASSVVGSLYEQYFGPGTRLTVT.

This clonotype was found once. This chain connects TRBV4-2 to TRBJ2-7, with TRBD1 matching 9 bases. The CDR3 loop spans 14 amino acids. J gave up 3 bases and V 3 bases, and 3 bases lay outside the gene matches. CDR1 and CDR2 (germline): LGHNA, YNFKEQ. The CDR3 DNA sequence: TGTGCCAGCAGCCACCCGGACAGGGGCTACGAGCAGTACTTC. As protein: CASSHPDRGYEQYF.

This clonotype was seen more than once but under ten times. V is TRBV30 and J is TRBJ2-5; no clear D gene. The CDR3 totals 13 residues. Germline CDR1 GTSNPN, CDR2 SVGIG (reference sequence). The ends were cut back, 2 bases at V and 1 base at J, with 8 bases in the middle. CDR3 sequence: CAWSISSQETQYF. CDR3 DNA sequence: TGTGCCTGGAGTATCTCTAGCCAAGAGACCCAGTACTTC.

A single count supports this clonotype. The chain recombines TRBV28 with TRBJ1-2; 8 nucleotides line up with TRBD1. Germline CDR1 is MDHEN and CDR2 is SYDVKM. The V gene end was trimmed by 6 bases and the J gene end by 4 bases; junction bases not matched to a gene: 7. The CDR3 is 14 residues long. CDR3 residues: CASSSVQGVYGYTF. The CDR3 nucleotides read TGTGCCAGCAGCTCAGTACAGGGGGTCTATGGCTACACCTTC.

This clonotype showed up just once. This chain links TRBV20-1 with TRBJ2-3, with TRBD2 as a possible D gene (6 bases). Trimming pared 3 bases from V and 2 bases from J, leaving 18 bases between. CDR1 is DFQATT, CDR2 SNEGSKA, per germline (reference sequence). The CDR3 consists of 16 residues. CDR3 residues: CSARASSVLLTDTQYF. The CDR3 nucleotides are TGCAGTGCTAGGGCATCTAGCGTGTTACTCACAGATACGCAGTATTTT.

The CDR3 DNA reads as TGCAGTGCCCTCGGCCGAGAAGAGACCCAGTACTTC. Its translation: CSALGREETQYF. The chain uses TRBV20-1 and TRBJ2-5; D is undetermined. Germline assignment: CDR1 DFQATT and CDR2 SNEGSKA (reference sequence). The CDR3 is made up of 12 amino acids. The V and J ends lost 6 bases and 3 bases respectively, with 11 bases between them.

This clonotype appeared many times. The chain is built from TRBV28 and TRBJ2-7, with D maybe TRBD1 (5 bases). Trimming stripped 8 bases from V and 2 bases from J, with 13 bases between. In germline, CDR1 is MDHEN, CDR2 SYDVKM. This CDR3 has 13 amino acids. CDR3: CASGQSQTYEQYF. The CDR3, as DNA: TGTGCCAGCGGACAATCCCAAACCTACGAGCAGTACTTC.

The genes are TRBV20-1 and TRBJ2-7, with 7 bases lining up with TRBD2. CDR1 is DFQATT and CDR2 is SNEGSKA in the germline V gene (reference sequence). The CDR3 contains 13 residues. V lost 5 bases and J lost 2; bases outside the gene matches: 6. CDR3 nucleotide sequence: TGCAGTGCTCGGGACTACCAAACCTACGAGCAGTACTTC. It codes for CSARDYQTYEQYF.

In this sample, this clonotype turned up once. The chain couples TRBV5-1 to TRBJ1-4; weak D call: TRBD1 (6 bases). Looked up from germline, CDR1 is SGHRS and CDR2 is YFSETQ. Between the trimmed V and J ends, which lost 4 bases and 7 bases, there was a span of 17 bases. The CDR3 is made up of 15 amino acids. The CDR3 nucleotides are TGCGCCAGCAGCGTAAATAGGGGGACGGGTGAAAAACTGTTTTTT. Translation gives CASSVNRGTGEKLFF.